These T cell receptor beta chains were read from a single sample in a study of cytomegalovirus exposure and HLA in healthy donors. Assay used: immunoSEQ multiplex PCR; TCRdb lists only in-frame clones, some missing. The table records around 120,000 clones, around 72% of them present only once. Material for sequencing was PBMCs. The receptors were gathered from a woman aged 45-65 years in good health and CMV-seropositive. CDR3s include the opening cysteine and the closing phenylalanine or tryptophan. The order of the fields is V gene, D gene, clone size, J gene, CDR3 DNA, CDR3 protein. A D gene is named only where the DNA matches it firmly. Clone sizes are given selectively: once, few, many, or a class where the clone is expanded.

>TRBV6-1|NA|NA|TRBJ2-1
TGTGCCAGCAGCAAGGGGGGGAGCTCCTACAATGAGCAGTTCTTC
CASSKGGSSYNEQFF
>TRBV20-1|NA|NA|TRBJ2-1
TGCAGTGCTAGTCGGTCACATGAGCAGTTCTTC
CSASRSHEQFF
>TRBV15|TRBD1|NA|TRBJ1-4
TGTGCCACCAGCACCTCCCGACAGGGCCCCTGGGTAAAACTGTTTTTT
CATSTSRQGPWVKLFF
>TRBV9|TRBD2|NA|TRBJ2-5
TGTGCCAGCAGCGTAGGGACTAGCGGGATCCAAGAGACCCAGTACTTC
CASSVGTSGIQETQYF
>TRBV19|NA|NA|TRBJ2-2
TGTGCCAGTAGTATCCAGGGAAGCGGGGAGCTGTTTTTT
CASSIQGSGELFF
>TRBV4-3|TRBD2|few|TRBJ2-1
TGCGCCAGCAGCCAAGATCATCTAGCGGGGGGGCGGTATGAGCAGTTCTTC
CASSQDHLAGGRYEQFF
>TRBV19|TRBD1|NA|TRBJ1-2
TGTGCCAGTAGTACCCTTTACCCCACAGGGGCAATCAATGGCTACACCTTC
CASSTLYPTGAINGYTF
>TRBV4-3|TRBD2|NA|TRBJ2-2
TGCGCCAGCAGCCAAGTTAGGAGCGGGAGTGGCGGGGAGCTGTTTTTT
CASSQVRSGSGGELFF
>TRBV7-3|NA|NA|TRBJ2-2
TGTGCCAGCAGCTTACGGGGTACCACCGGGGAGCTGTTTTTT
CASSLRGTTGELFF
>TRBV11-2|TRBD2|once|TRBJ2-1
TGTGCCAGCAGCTCTACCTCGCGGGGGACCTACAATGAGCAGTTCTTC
CASSSTSRGTYNEQFF
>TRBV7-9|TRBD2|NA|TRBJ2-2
TGTGCCAGCAGCTTATCGACTAGCGGGAGAACCGGGGAGCTGTTTTTT
CASSLSTSGRTGELFF
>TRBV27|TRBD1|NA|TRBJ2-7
TGTGCCAGCCTAACAGGGGGGAGCTCCTACGAGCAGTACTTC
CASLTGGSSYEQYF
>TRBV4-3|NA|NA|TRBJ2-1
TGCGCCAGCAGCCCCCCCTCGGCGGGGTACAATGAGCAGTTCTTC
CASSPPSAGYNEQFF
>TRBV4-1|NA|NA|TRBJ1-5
TGCGCCAGCACCCCAAGAGTGGGGCAGGGTATAAGTCAGCCCCAGCATTTT
CASTPRVGQGISQPQHF
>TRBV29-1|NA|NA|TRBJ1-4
TGCAGCGTTGAAGTAACAGGGCCTAATGAAAAACTGTTTTTT
CSVEVTGPNEKLFF
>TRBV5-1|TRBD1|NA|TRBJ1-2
TGCGCCAGCAGCACGGGGACAGGGTTAGGCTATGGCTACACCTTC
CASSTGTGLGYGYTF
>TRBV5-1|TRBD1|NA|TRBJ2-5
TGCGCCAGCAGCTTGGGGGGGACAGAAGAGACCCAGTACTTC
CASSLGGTEETQYF
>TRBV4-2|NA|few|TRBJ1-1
TGTGCCAGCAGCCAAGAACCGACATATAACACTGAAGCTTTCTTT
CASSQEPTYNTEAFF
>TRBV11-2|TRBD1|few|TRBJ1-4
TGTGCCAGCAGTATTAGTGGACAGGATAATGAAAAACTGTTTTTT
CASSISGQDNEKLFF
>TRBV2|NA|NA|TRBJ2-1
TGTGCCAGCAGTGAAGGTGGTGTGCGGCCTTTTTCAGTCAATGAGCAGTTCTTC
CASSEGGVRPFSVNEQFF
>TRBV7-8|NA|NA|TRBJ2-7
TGTGCCAGCAGCTCGGAGTGGGCGCGGGACAGCGAGCAGTACTTC
CASSSEWARDSEQYF
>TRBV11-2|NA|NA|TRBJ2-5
TGTGCCAGCAGCAGTCAGGGGGGTGGTGAGACCCAGTACTTC
CASSSQGGGETQYF
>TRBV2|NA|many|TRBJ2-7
TGTGCCAGCAGTGAAGAGGGACTCCGTATCTCCTACGAGCAGTACTTC
CASSEEGLRISYEQYF
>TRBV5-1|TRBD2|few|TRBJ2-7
TGCGCCAGCAGCCCTAGCGGGTCCTACGAGCAGTACTTC
CASSPSGSYEQYF
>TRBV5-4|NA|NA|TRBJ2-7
TGTGCCAGCAGCGGGGGTAGCGGTAGCTCCTACGAGCAGTACTTC
CASSGGSGSSYEQYF